These T cell receptor beta chains were read from a single sample in a study of immune characterization of retroperitoneal liposarcoma. From the PCR reads, TCRdb called clonotypes with MiXCR, one entry per CDR3 protein. The sample carries 2,000 to 2,500 distinct CDR3 sequences, roughly two fifths recorded once. Sequencing was done on a sample of tumor tissue. Receptors originate from a male donor with retroperitoneal liposarcoma. Each CDR3 is given with its conserved first and last residue. A D gene is named only where the DNA matches it firmly. Rows may omit the clone size; those that give it use once, few, many or a size class.

d_gene,abundance,j_gene,v_gene,CDR3aa,CDR3nt
TRBD2,large,TRBJ2-1,TRBV6-1,CASSWSKGGSVSEQFF,TGTGCCAGCAGTTGGTCCAAGGGCGGGAGCGTCAGTGAGCAGTTCTTC
-,medium-sized,TRBJ1-1,TRBV7-6,CASSLQGGGTEAFF,TGTGCCAGCAGCTTACAAGGGGGGGGGACTGAAGCTTTCTTT
-,-,TRBJ2-7,TRBV6-1,CASSDLREQYF,TGTGCCAGCAGTGACCTGCGCGAGCAGTACTTC
-,large,TRBJ2-5,TRBV7-9,CASSKGGAFKETQYF,TGTGCCAGCAGTAAAGGGGGGGCTTTCAAGGAGACCCAGTACTTC
TRBD2,few,TRBJ2-3,TRBV6-1,CASLPSGGVSTDTQYF,TGTGCCAGCCTCCCTTCGGGGGGGGTAAGCACAGATACGCAGTATTTT
-,medium-sized,TRBJ2-3,TRBV7-2,CASSFSLIRTDTQYF,TGTGCCAGCAGCTTCAGCCTGATCCGCACAGATACGCAGTATTTT
-,-,TRBJ1-2,TRBV6-5,CASSQAGIRYGYTF,TGTGCCAGCAGCCAAGCGGGAATTCGCTATGGCTACACCTTC
-,-,TRBJ2-5,TRBV11-3,CASSPPGAQETQYF,TGTGCCAGCAGCCCCCCCGGGGCTCAAGAGACCCAGTACTTC
TRBD2,-,TRBJ2-1,TRBV6-6,CASGLVAGGGEQFF,TGTGCCAGCGGACTAGTAGCGGGAGGTGGGGAGCAGTTCTTC
-,-,TRBJ2-7,TRBV6-6,CASREGSYEQYF,TGTGCCAGCAGGGAGGGGAGCTACGAGCAGTACTTC
-,-,TRBJ2-3,TRBV11-2,CASSRELGGSDTQYF,TGTGCCAGCAGCCGTGAGTTAGGCGGTTCAGATACGCAGTATTTT
-,few,TRBJ2-1,TRBV7-9,CASTFTGSDNEQFF,TGTGCCAGCACCTTTACCGGGAGTGACAATGAGCAGTTCTTC
-,few,TRBJ1-3,TRBV6-5,CASSCRVGGNTIYF,TGTGCCAGCAGTTGCAGGGTGGGGGGAAACACCATATATTTT
TRBD2,-,TRBJ2-1,TRBV4-1,CASSQAGWPSGLNEQFF,TGCGCCAGCAGCCAGGCGGGCTGGCCTAGCGGGCTCAATGAGCAGTTCTTC
-,-,TRBJ2-1,TRBV11-2,CASSLGNEQFF,TGTGCCAGCAGCTTAGGCAATGAGCAGTTCTTC
TRBD2,medium-sized,TRBJ2-5,TRBV6-1,CASSGAGGQETQYF,TGTGCCAGCAGTGGGGCGGGAGGGCAAGAGACCCAGTACTTC
TRBD2,-,TRBJ2-3,TRBV12-3/TRBV12-4,CASSIAGETDTQYF,TGTGCCAGCAGCATAGCGGGAGAGACAGATACGCAGTATTTT
-,few,TRBJ2-1,TRBV6-5,CASSYSLAGRQFF,TGTGCCAGCAGTTACTCCCTAGCAGGAAGGCAGTTCTTC
-,few,TRBJ2-2,TRBV6-1,CASSPPVSVNTGELFF,TGTGCCAGCAGCCCCCCGGTGTCAGTCAACACCGGGGAGCTGTTTTTT
-,-,TRBJ2-7,TRBV12-3/TRBV12-4,CASSWMSGVYEQYF,TGTGCCAGCAGTTGGATGTCAGGGGTGTACGAGCAGTACTTC
TRBD2,once,TRBJ2-2,TRBV6-8,CASIWGGGTGELFF,TGTGCCAGCATTTGGGGCGGGGGGACCGGGGAGCTGTTTTTT
-,-,TRBJ2-7,TRBV6-1,CASSDGPPGLYEQYF,TGTGCCAGCAGTGACGGACCGCCTGGCCTCTACGAGCAGTACTTC
TRBD2,-,TRBJ2-1,TRBV27,CASSLVASGGLIEQFF,TGTGCCAGCAGTTTGGTGGCGTCGGGGGGATTGATAGAGCAGTTCTTC
TRBD2,-,TRBJ2-1,TRBV12-3/TRBV12-4,CASSLAGGTEQFF,TGTGCCAGCAGTTTGGCGGGAGGTACTGAGCAGTTCTTC
TRBD1,few,TRBJ2-7,TRBV6-1,CASRRDRRAHEQYF,TGTGCCAGCAGACGGGACAGGAGGGCCCACGAGCAGTACTTC
-,few,TRBJ2-3,TRBV6-1,CASSDRVDTQYF,TGTGCCAGCAGTGATAGGGTTGATACGCAGTATTTT
-,few,TRBJ2-3,TRBV6-1,CASSEIRGADTQYF,TGTGCCAGCAGTGAAATAAGGGGGGCAGATACGCAGTATTTT
-,-,TRBJ2-3,TRBV10-2,CASSEGGPSDTQYF,TGCGCCAGCAGTGAGGGAGGGCCCTCAGATACGCAGTATTTT